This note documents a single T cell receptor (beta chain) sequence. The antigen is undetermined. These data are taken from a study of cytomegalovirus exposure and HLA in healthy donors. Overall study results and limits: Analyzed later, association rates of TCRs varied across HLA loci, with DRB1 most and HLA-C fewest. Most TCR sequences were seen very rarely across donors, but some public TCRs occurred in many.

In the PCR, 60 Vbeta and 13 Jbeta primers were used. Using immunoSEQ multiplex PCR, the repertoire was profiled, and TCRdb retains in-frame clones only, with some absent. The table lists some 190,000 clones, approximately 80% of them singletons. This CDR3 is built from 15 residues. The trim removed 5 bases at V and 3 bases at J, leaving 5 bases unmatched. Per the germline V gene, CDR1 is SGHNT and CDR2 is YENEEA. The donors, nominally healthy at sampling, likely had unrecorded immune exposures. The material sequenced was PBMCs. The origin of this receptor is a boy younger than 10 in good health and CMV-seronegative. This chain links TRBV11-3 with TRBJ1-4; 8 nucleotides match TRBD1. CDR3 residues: CASSLDRGSNEKLFF. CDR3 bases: TGTGCCAGCAGCCTCGACAGGGGCTCTAATGAAAAACTGTTTTTT.